The 10 T cell receptor beta chains below come from one sample, sequenced in a study of pediatric ulcerative colitis. The table came from immunoSEQ multiplex PCR; TCRdb's copy has only in-frame clones and leaves some out. The data show approximately 60,000 clones, with about 86% seen just once and approximately 3.5% held by the top ten. Material for sequencing was blood. The receptors stem from a boy between 10 and 17 years old with severe ulcerative colitis.

The chain recombines TRBV5-1 with TRBJ2-1, with 7 positions matching TRBD2. The CDR3 has 14 residues. CDR1 SGHRS and CDR2 YFSETQ come from the germline V gene. V dropped 1 base and J dropped 9; count of bases not matched to a gene: 7. CDR3 nucleotides: TGCGCCAGCAGCTTGCAAGGGCTAGCGGTTGAGCAGTTCTTC. It specifies CASSLQGLAVEQFF.

This chain connects TRBV2 to TRBJ2-7; 9 nucleotides line up with TRBD2. CDR3 length equals 16 residues. Looked up from germline, CDR1 is SNHLY and CDR2 is FYNNEI. The junction had 13 bases not matched to a gene; V was cut back by 5 bases and J by 5 bases. The CDR3 DNA is TGTGCCAGCAGTTTTCTGATAGCGGGAGCCAATGACGAGCAGTACTTC. It encodes CASSFLIAGANDEQYF.

The V and J genes are TRBV4-3 and TRBJ2-1; weak D call: TRBD2 (5 bases). The V gene's germline CDR1 is LGHNA and CDR2 YSLEER. With 2 bases removed from V and 12 bases from J, the gap between germline ends came to 14 bases. This CDR3 has 13 residues. CDR3 region: CASSQYLREGQFF. The CDR3 nucleotides read TGCGCCAGCAGCCAATATTTGCGCGAGGGGCAGTTCTTC.

This chain connects TRBV4-3 to TRBJ2-7; no clear D. Trimming cost V 0 bases and J 0 bases, with 15 bases left between them. The CDR3 spans 17 residues. In germline, CDR1 is LGHNA, CDR2 YSLEER. This chain's CDR3 is CASSQEASGRRSYEQYF. Written as DNA, the CDR3 is TGCGCCAGCAGCCAAGAAGCGTCCGGAAGGCGCTCCTACGAGCAGTACTTC.

The rearrangement links TRBV7-9 to TRBJ1-1; 7 nucleotides agree with TRBD1. Germline CDR1 and CDR2: SEHNR and FQNEAQ (reference sequence). The V gene end was trimmed by 3 bases and the J gene end by 1 base; junction bases not matched to a gene: 2. The CDR3 covers 14 residues. The DNA for the CDR3 is TGTGCCAGCAGCTTTACAGGGGCGAACACTGAAGCTTTCTTT. Its protein is CASSFTGANTEAFF.

The V call is TRBV11-2, the J call TRBJ2-6; tentative D call: TRBD1 (6 bases). The CDR3 is 15 amino acids. Germline assignment: CDR1 SGHAT and CDR2 FQNNGV. V lost 6 bases to trimming and J lost 0 bases, with 9 bases between them. CDR3 sequence: CASRETGSGANVLTF. In nucleotides, the CDR3 is TGTGCCAGCAGGGAGACAGGCTCTGGGGCCAACGTCCTGACTTTC. Full variable domain (missing parts from reference TRBV11-2 and TRBJ2-6): EAGVAQSPRYKIIEKRQSVAFWCNPISGHATLYWYQQILGQGPKLLIQFQNNGVVDDSQLPKDRFSAERLKGVDSTLKIQPAKLEDSAVYLCASRETGSGANVLTFGAGSRLTVL.

The chain has TRBV5-1 and TRBJ2-3, with TRBD2 matching over 8 bases. This CDR3 region has 15 residues. V was clipped by 5 bases and J by 2 bases; unmatched bases: 7. Germline V gives CDR1 SGHRS, CDR2 YFSETQ. This CDR3 is CASSVTSANTDTQYF. The DNA for the CDR3 is TGCGCCAGCAGTGTGACTAGCGCCAACACAGATACGCAGTATTTT. Combining the CDR3 with reference TRBV5-1 and TRBJ2-3 gives the whole variable domain KAGVTQTPRYLIKTRGQQVTLSCSPISGHRSVSWYQQTPGQGLQFLFEYFSETQRNKGNFPGRFSGRQFSNSRSEMNVSTLELGDSALYLCASSVTSANTDTQYFGPGTRLTVL.

V and J are TRBV6-6 and TRBJ2-7; D is perhaps TRBD1 (5 bases). The V end was cut by 5 bases, the J end by 5 bases, with 10 bases between. Per germline, CDR1 MNHNY and CDR2 SVGAGI (reference sequence). The CDR3 is 12 amino acids. The CDR3 is CASSQGGNEQYF. The CDR3 region has the DNA TGTGCCAGCAGTCAGGGTGGTAACGAGCAGTACTTC.

V usage is TRBV5-6 and J usage is TRBJ2-3; TRBD1 is a possible D gene (5 bases). CDR3 size: 15 residues. Germline values: CDR1 SGHDT, CDR2 YYEEEE. Trimming cost V 0 bases and J 2 bases, with 10 bases left between them. CDR3 sequence: CASSLEGLFTDTQYF. CDR3 sequence (DNA): TGTGCCAGCAGCTTGGAGGGGCTTTTCACAGATACGCAGTATTTT.

V usage is TRBV29-1 and J usage is TRBJ2-3; TRBD2 aligns across 8 bases. V shed 6 bases and J 0 bases; nucleotides not matched to a gene: 8. Germline V gives CDR1 SQVTM, CDR2 ANQGSEA. The CDR3 runs to 15 residues. CDR3 amino acids: CSVTSRGGSTDTQYF. CDR3 DNA: TGCAGCGTGACCTCACGCGGGGGGAGCACAGATACGCAGTATTTT.